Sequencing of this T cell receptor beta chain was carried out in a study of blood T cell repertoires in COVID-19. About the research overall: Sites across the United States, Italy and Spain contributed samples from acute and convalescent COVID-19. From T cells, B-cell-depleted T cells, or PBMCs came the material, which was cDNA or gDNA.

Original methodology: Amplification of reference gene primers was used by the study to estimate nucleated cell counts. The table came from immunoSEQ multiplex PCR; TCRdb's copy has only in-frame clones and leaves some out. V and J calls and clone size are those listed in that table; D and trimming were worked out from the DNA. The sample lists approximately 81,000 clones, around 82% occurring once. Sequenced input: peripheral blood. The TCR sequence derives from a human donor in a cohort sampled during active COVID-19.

As DNA, the CDR3 is TGTGCCAGCAGTGAGAGGGGGTATAGTCGCACCTACGAGCAGTACTTC. Its protein is CASSERGYSRTYEQYF. The rearrangement links TRBV25-1 to TRBJ2-7; maybe TRBD1 (6 bases). This CDR3 has 16 amino acids. Trimming took off 3 bases at V and 2 bases at J, with 17 bases between the two ends. The germline gives CDR1 MGHDK, CDR2 SYGVNS.